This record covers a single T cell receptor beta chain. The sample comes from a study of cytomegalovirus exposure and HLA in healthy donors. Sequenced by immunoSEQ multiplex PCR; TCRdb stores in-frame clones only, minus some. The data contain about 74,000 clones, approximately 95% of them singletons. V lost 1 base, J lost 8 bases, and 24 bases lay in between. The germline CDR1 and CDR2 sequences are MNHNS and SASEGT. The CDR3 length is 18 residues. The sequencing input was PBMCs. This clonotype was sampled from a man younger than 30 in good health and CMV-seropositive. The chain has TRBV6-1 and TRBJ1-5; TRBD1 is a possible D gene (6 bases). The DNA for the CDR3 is TGTGCCAGCAGTGAAGGAGAAGGCTGGACAACGAAGGGGGAGCCCCAGCATTTT. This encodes CASSEGEGWTTKGEPQHF.